Following are 10 T cell receptor beta chains from one sample sequenced in a study of human T cells and chemical hapten exposure. TCRdb re-called the RACE reads with MiXCR, one entry per CDR3 protein. The profile shows about 170,000 distinct CDR3 sequences, roughly 26% of them singletons. As to time point: patch test 3, about 24 weeks after DPC sensitization. Treatment meaning: therapeutic diphenylcyclopropenone sensitization with weekly scalp DPC. The source was whole blood, collected in connection with sensitization to the hapten diphenylcyclopropenone (DPC). All receptors come from a woman younger than 35 with alopecia areata. Some clones in this sample may be carry-over from other donors' samples.

The V and J genes are TRBV7-3 and TRBJ2-1; 7 nucleotides line up with TRBD1. The CDR3 spans 13 residues. Germline trimming cut 5 bases from V and 15 bases from J; bases unmatched to any gene: 13. Germline CDR1 is SGHTA and CDR2 is FQGTGA. The DNA of the CDR3 is TGTGCCAGCAGCCGATCCGGGACAGAGCAATGGTTCTTC. Protein: CASSRSGTEQWFF. The full variable domain, rest sourced from reference TRBV7-3 and TRBJ2-1, is GAGVSQTPSNKVTEKGKYVELRCDPISGHTALYWYRQSLGQGPEFLIYFQGTGAADDSGLPNDRFFAVRPEGSVSTLKIQRTERGDSAVYLCASSRSGTEQWFFGPGTRLTVL.

This chain connects TRBV6-5 to TRBJ2-7; TRBD1 matches at 7 bases. Germline assignment: CDR1 MNHEY and CDR2 SVGAGI. The CDR3 consists of 14 residues. The junction had 8 bases not matched to a gene; V was cut back by 6 bases and J by 3 bases. Here the CDR3 reads CASSRPGQLYEQYF. The CDR3, as DNA: TGTGCCAGCAGCCGTCCGGGACAGCTCTACGAGCAGTACTTC.

This chain uses TRBV4-1 with TRBJ1-2; D is undetermined. Germline V lookup: CDR1 MGHRA, CDR2 YSYEKL. V was trimmed by 4 bases and J by 0 bases, leaving 6 bases between them. The CDR3 is 13 residues long. In DNA form, the CDR3 reads TGCGCCAGCAGCCCCCTGACTAACTATGGCTACACCTTC. Translating gives CASSPLTNYGYTF.

The sample holds one count of this clonotype. This chain connects TRBV5-6 to TRBJ1-1, with D perhaps TRBD1 (6 bases). The V and J ends lost 0 bases and 7 bases respectively, with 10 bases between them. This CDR3 comprises 13 residues. Germline V gene sequence: CDR1 SGHDT, CDR2 YYEEEE. The CDR3 sequence: CASSLDRVDEAFF. The CDR3 nucleotides read TGTGCCAGCAGCTTGGACAGGGTCGATGAAGCTTTCTTT.

This clonotype was seen more than once but under ten times. The V and J genes are TRBV30 and TRBJ2-2; 8 bases are a match to TRBD2. V trimming: 3 bases; J trimming: 0 bases; junction bases outside the gene matches: 6. Germline values: CDR1 GTSNPN, CDR2 SVGIG (reference sequence). The CDR3 runs 16 residues. The CDR3 sequence: CAWRISGGPNTGELFF. The CDR3 nucleotides read TGTGCCTGGAGAATATCGGGAGGGCCGAACACCGGGGAGCTGTTTTTT.

This clonotype was counted between two and nine times. The chain employs TRBV5-1 and TRBJ2-5, with a possible D match to TRBD1 (6 bases). Trimming cost V 4 bases and J 2 bases, with 12 bases left between them. Germline CDR1 reads SGHRS; CDR2 reads YFSETQ. This CDR3 contains 14 residues. CDR3 DNA sequence: TGCGCCAGCAGCCACCGGGACACGCAAGAGACCCAGTACTTC. It yields the protein CASSHRDTQETQYF.

This clonotype was seen a few times. DNA for the CDR3: TGTGCCAGCAGCGGGACAGAAGGTAATGAGCAGTTCTTC. It specifies CASSGTEGNEQFF. V gene TRBV2 combines with J gene TRBJ2-1; 7 nucleotides align to TRBD1. J was trimmed by 7 bases and V by 6 bases; bases with no gene match: 6. CDR1 and CDR2 (germline): SNHLY, FYNNEI. There are 13 residues in the CDR3. Together with reference TRBV2 and TRBJ2-1, the CDR3 gives the full variable domain: EPEVTQTPSHQVTQMGQEVILRCVPISNHLYFYWYRQILGQKVEFLVSFYNNEISEKSEIFDDQFSVERPDGSNFTLKIRSTKLEDSAMYFCASSGTEGNEQFFGPGTRLTVL.

This chain's CDR3 is CASSLANNYGYTF. DNA for the CDR3: TGTGCCAGCAGTTTGGCCAATAACTATGGCTACACCTTC. The genes are TRBV28 and TRBJ1-2; unclear D gene. Trimming pared 3 bases from V and 1 base from J, leaving 6 bases between. Germline-derived CDR1 and CDR2 are MDHEN and SYDVKM. There are 13 residues in the CDR3.

The gene calls are TRBV10-3 and TRBJ1-2; D is uncertain. In germline, CDR1 is ENHRY, CDR2 SYGVKD. The CDR3 loop spans 13 amino acids. Deletions cut 7 bases from V and 1 base from J, with 10 bases between. The DNA for the CDR3 is TGTGCCATCACCGAGCGGGTTAACTATGGCTACACCTTC. Its translation is CAITERVNYGYTF.

In its sample, this clonotype was seen many times. The chain is built from TRBV7-9 and TRBJ2-2, with TRBD2 as a possible D gene (6 bases). The CDR3 consists of 16 residues. Germline loops: CDR1 SEHNR, CDR2 FQNEAQ (reference sequence). V lost 4 bases to trimming and J lost 3 bases, with 15 bases between them. The CDR3 coding sequence is TGTGCCAGCAGCTCCTTTTCGGGAGCGGACACCGGGGAGCTGTTTTTT. It yields the protein CASSSFSGADTGELFF.